This T cell receptor (beta chain) was retrieved from a study of blood T cell repertoires in COVID-19. Study-wide context: From the United States, Italy and Spain came samples of acute and convalescent COVID-19.

Patients of the Seattle cohort, enrolled during active infection, were followed longitudinally. Methods used by the authors: Reference gene primer amplification gave estimated nucleated cell counts. Generated by immunoSEQ multiplex PCR, the TCRdb table keeps only in-frame clones and is missing some. That table furnishes V, J and clone size, whereas the DNA furnished D and trimming. The sample consists of around 260,000 clones, about 91% of them appearing once. The sequence was collected from a person in their late teens or twenties with COVID-19, enrolled during active disease. The sequenced material came from peripheral blood.

CDR3 in amino acids: CATRAGQGASTDTQYF. DNA of the CDR3: TGTGCCACCAGGGCGGGGCAGGGGGCCAGCACAGATACGCAGTATTTT. The chain combines TRBV24-1 with TRBJ2-3; 8 bases align to TRBD1. CDR1 KGHDR and CDR2 SFDVKD come from the germline V gene. The trim removed 7 bases at V and 0 bases at J, leaving 8 bases unmatched. The CDR3 is 16 residues long.